This T cell receptor (beta chain) was captured in a study of blood T cell repertoires in COVID-19. On the study more broadly: There were acute and convalescent COVID-19 samples, and they came from the United States, Italy and Spain. PBMCs, B-cell-depleted T cells, or T cells were the source of the cDNA or gDNA that made up the material.

The authors' processing: Amplified reference gene primers provided the basis for estimating nucleated cell counts. The protocol was immunoSEQ multiplex PCR, while the TCRdb copy is restricted to in-frame clones and leaves out a portion. V and J calls and clone size are given by that table; D and trimming were obtained from the DNA. The sample includes tens of thousands of clones, about four fifths of them seen just once. Sequencing used peripheral blood. This receptor was taken from a man between 65 and 85 years old who had recovered from COVID-19.

The CDR3 coding sequence is TGTGCCAGCAGAGTAGCGGGAGCATACACCGGGGAGCTGTTTTTT. This translates into CASRVAGAYTGELFF. This chain uses TRBV28 with TRBJ2-2; 9 nucleotides agree with TRBD2. Germline values: CDR1 MDHEN, CDR2 SYDVKM. With 6 bases clipped from V and 3 bases from J, the junction kept 5 bases outside the gene matches. The CDR3 sequence is 15 residues long. The full variable domain, completed using reference TRBV28 and TRBJ2-2, is DVKVTQSSRYLVKRTGEKVFLECVQDMDHENMFWYRQDPGLGLRLIYFSYDVKMKEKGDIPEGYSVSREKKERFSLILESASTNQTSMYLCASRVAGAYTGELFFGEGSRLTVL.